This T cell receptor beta chain was obtained from a study of T cell changes during pregnancy in multiple sclerosis. Germline CDR1 LNHDA, CDR2 SQIVND (reference sequence). J was trimmed by 2 bases and V by 6 bases; bases with no gene match: 4. This CDR3 is 15 amino acids long. Clones were sequenced by immunoSEQ multiplex PCR, and TCRdb holds only the in-frame ones, with some missing. This table has around 40,000 clones, approximately 92% appearing once. The source material was CD4+ T cells from peripheral blood mononuclear cells, sampled in the first trimester of pregnancy. The origin of this receptor is a female donor with multiple sclerosis, enrolled in a pregnancy study. The chain combines TRBV19 with TRBJ2-3; 11 bases fit TRBD2. The chain's CDR3 is CASSLLAGVTDTQYF. As DNA, the CDR3 is TGTGCCAGTAGCCTACTAGCGGGGGTCACAGATACGCAGTATTTT.